This record looks at one TCR beta chain sequence and its context. TCRdb reprocessed the RACE reads with MiXCR, giving one entry per CDR3 protein. The table has some 350,000 distinct CDR3 sequences, roughly 6.9% seen once. The time point here: patch test 1, 2 weeks after DPC sensitization. Treatment denoted: therapeutic diphenylcyclopropenone sensitization with weekly scalp DPC. The data are from a study of human T cells and chemical hapten exposure. Unmatched junction bases numbered 2, after V lost 3 bases and J lost 7 bases. The germline V gene has CDR1 SGHNT and CDR2 YYREEE (reference sequence). This CDR3 has 12 amino acids.

Sequencing used whole blood, obtained in connection with sensitization to the hapten diphenylcyclopropenone (DPC). V is TRBV5-4 and J is TRBJ1-1, with TRBD1 identical over 8 bases. This sequence originates from a woman younger than 35 with alopecia areata. Some clones in this sample may be carry-over from other donors' samples. CDR3 region: CASSSTGDEAFF. CDR3 coding DNA: TGTGCCAGCAGCTCGACAGGGGATGAAGCTTTCTTT.